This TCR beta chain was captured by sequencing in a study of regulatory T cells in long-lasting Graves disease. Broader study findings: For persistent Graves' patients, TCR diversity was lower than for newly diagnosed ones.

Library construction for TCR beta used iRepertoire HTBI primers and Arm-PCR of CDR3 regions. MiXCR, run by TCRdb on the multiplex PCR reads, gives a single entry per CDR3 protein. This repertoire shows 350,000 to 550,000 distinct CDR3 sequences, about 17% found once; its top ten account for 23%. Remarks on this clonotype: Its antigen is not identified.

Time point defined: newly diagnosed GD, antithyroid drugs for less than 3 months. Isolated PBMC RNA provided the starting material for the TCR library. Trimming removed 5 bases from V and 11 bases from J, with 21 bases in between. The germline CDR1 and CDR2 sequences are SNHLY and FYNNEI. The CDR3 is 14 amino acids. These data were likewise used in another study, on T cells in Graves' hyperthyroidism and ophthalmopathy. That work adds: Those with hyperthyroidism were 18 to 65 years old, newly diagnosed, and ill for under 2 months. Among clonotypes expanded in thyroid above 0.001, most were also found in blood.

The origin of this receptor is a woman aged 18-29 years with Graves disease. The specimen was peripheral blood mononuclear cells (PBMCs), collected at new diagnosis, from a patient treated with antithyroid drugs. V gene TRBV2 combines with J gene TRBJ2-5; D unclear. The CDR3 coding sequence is TGTGCCAGCAGTTTTGGAAGGTGGGTCAATGAGCAGTACTTC. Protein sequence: CASSFGRWVNEQYF.